A single sample is the source of the 29 T cell receptor beta chains below, sequenced in a study of cytomegalovirus exposure and HLA in healthy donors. Primers for the PCR totalled 60 Vbeta and 13 Jbeta. Some clones are missing from TCRdb's copy, which holds only in-frame ones; the method was immunoSEQ multiplex PCR. The sample has about 190,000 clones; roughly 80% are singletons. The sample was PBMCs. Source of these receptors: a man aged 45-60 years in good health and CMV-seronegative.

This chain uses TRBV2 with TRBJ2-3, with TRBD2 matching over 12 bases. The germline gives CDR1 SNHLY, CDR2 FYNNEI. Trimming cost V 6 bases and J 4 bases; bases outside gene matches: 5. The CDR3 consists of 15 residues. CDR3 sequence: CASSQLAGGADTQYF. The CDR3, as DNA: TGTGCCAGCAGCCAACTAGCGGGGGGAGCAGATACGCAGTATTTT.

This clone was counted between two and nine times. The V call is TRBV19, the J call TRBJ1-1; tentatively, D is TRBD1 (5 bases). Germline CDR1 LNHDA, CDR2 SQIVND (reference sequence). The V and J ends lost 6 bases and 8 bases respectively, with 13 bases between them. CDR3 size: 12 residues. This CDR3 is CASSDHRYEAFF. The DNA for the CDR3 is TGTGCCAGTAGCGATCACAGGTACGAAGCTTTCTTT.

This clone has more than one count but fewer than ten. The J gene is TRBJ1-2, the V gene TRBV27; TRBD1 is a possible D gene (6 bases). Germline values: CDR1 MNHEY, CDR2 SMNVEV (reference sequence). V was cut by 6 bases and J by 0 bases, with 11 bases left in between. The CDR3 runs 14 residues. CDR3 DNA sequence: TGTGCCAGCAGCCTACAGGGACCTAACTATGGCTACACCTTC. Residues: CASSLQGPNYGYTF.

On this clone: Germline is not matched at one junction end, which may reflect a read error. J is TRBJ1-2 and V is TRBV7-9; 7 positions match TRBD1. CDR3 length equals 18 residues. Germline assignment: CDR1 SEHNR and CDR2 FQNEAQ (reference sequence). CDR3 amino acids: CSSSLDVVQGLSNYGYTF. The CDR3 region has the DNA TGTTCCAGCAGCTTAGACGTCGTACAGGGGCTTTCTAACTATGGCTACACCTTC.

The gene calls are TRBV20-1 and TRBJ2-7; D is ambiguous. This CDR3 is 11 amino acids long. Germline V gene lookup returns CDR1 DFQATT and CDR2 SNEGSKA (reference sequence). The V and J ends lost 3 bases and 7 bases respectively, with 10 bases between them. DNA for the CDR3: TGCAGTGCTAGGAGAGAATGGGAGCAGTACTTC. Protein product: CSARREWEQYF.

The chain is built from TRBV30 and TRBJ2-3, with 9 bases identical to TRBD2. The CDR3 sequence is 16 residues long. Trimming removed 0 bases from V and 6 bases from J; junction bases left unmatched: 10. CDR1 is GTSNPN, CDR2 SVGIG, per germline (reference sequence). The CDR3 loop reads CAWSVRLAGYSDTQYF. CDR3 DNA: TGTGCCTGGAGTGTAAGGCTAGCGGGGTATTCCGATACGCAGTATTTT.

As to this clone: A junction end diverges from the germline sequence, so it may reflect a read error. This chain joins TRBV18 and TRBJ1-4, with D perhaps TRBD1 (5 bases). Germline V lookup: CDR1 KGHSH, CDR2 LQKENI. This CDR3 is 12 amino acids long. CDR3 nucleotide sequence: TGTGCCAGCTCACCTCCCACAGGACCTATAGTTTTT. Amino acid sequence: CASSPPTGPIVF.

CDR3 nucleotide sequence: TGTGCCAGCAGCCTACGGACAGGTGCTACCTACGAGCAGTACTTC. Translation gives CASSLRTGATYEQYF. V gene TRBV7-2 combines with J gene TRBJ2-7; 7 bases match TRBD1. Germline V gives CDR1 SGHTA, CDR2 FQGNSA. CDR3 length equals 15 residues. Trimming took 5 bases from V and 2 from J; bases not matched to a gene: 9.

The rearrangement links TRBV5-5 to TRBJ1-2; unclear D gene. CDR1 is SGHKS and CDR2 is YYEKEE in the germline V gene (reference sequence). The CDR3 is 12 amino acids. Trimming removed 4 bases at V and 8 bases at J, with 12 bases between. CDR3 amino acids: CASSEVGVGYTF. The CDR3, as DNA: TGTGCCAGCAGCGAGGTCGGGGTCGGCTACACCTTC.

This chain connects TRBV7-6 to TRBJ2-1; D is unresolved. Germline CDR1 reads SGHVS; CDR2 reads FNYEAQ. The V and J ends lost 2 bases and 7 bases respectively, with 6 bases between them. The length of the CDR3 is 12 residues. CDR3 coding DNA: TGTGCCAGCAGCTTATTGGCAAATGAGCAGTTCTTC. Its translation: CASSLLANEQFF.

The chain has TRBV19 and TRBJ2-7, with 10 bases aligning to TRBD1. CDR3 size: 15 residues. Germline V gene lookup returns CDR1 LNHDA and CDR2 SQIVND (reference sequence). V lost 5 bases to trimming and J lost 0 bases; unmatched junction nucleotides: 4. CDR3 sequence (DNA): TGTGCCAGTAGTGCGGGACAGGGGTTCTCCTACGAGCAGTACTTC. Its protein is CASSAGQGFSYEQYF. The whole variable domain, remainder taken from reference TRBV19 and TRBJ2-7, is DGGITQSPKYLFRKEGQNVTLSCEQNLNHDAMYWYRQDPGQGLRLIYYSQIVNDFQKGDIAEGYSVSREKKESFPLTVTSAQKNPTAFYLCASSAGQGFSYEQYFGPGTRLTVT.

The chain has TRBV27 and TRBJ1-2; D is uncertain. This CDR3 has 12 amino acids. Germline values: CDR1 MNHEY, CDR2 SMNVEV (reference sequence). Trimming removed 4 bases at V and 5 bases at J, with 8 bases between. DNA for the CDR3: TGTGCCAGCAGTTACCAGGCGTATGGCTACACCTTC. Translated: CASSYQAYGYTF.

The CDR3 is CASSLVVSGGATELFF. The CDR3 DNA reads as TGTGCCAGCAGCTTAGTAGTAAGCGGGGGGGCTACTGAGCTGTTTTTT. The rearrangement links TRBV7-2 to TRBJ2-2; 10 nucleotides match TRBD2. V gave up 1 base and J gave up 11 bases; unmatched junction bases: 10. CDR3 length: 16 amino acids. Germline lookup yields CDR1 SGHTA and CDR2 FQGNSA.

The J gene is TRBJ2-2, the V gene TRBV25-1; the D gene is possibly TRBD1 (5 bases). The CDR3 is 13 amino acids. V lost 6 bases to trimming and J lost 7 bases, with 12 bases between them. From germline, CDR1 is MGHDK and CDR2 SYGVNS. The chain's CDR3 is CASRAREIGELFF. CDR3 sequence (DNA): TGTGCCAGCAGAGCCAGGGAAATCGGGGAGCTGTTTTTT.

This clone was seen a handful of times. J is TRBJ1-3 and V is TRBV6-1, with D unresolved. The CDR3 is 14 amino acids. With 1 base removed from V and 0 bases from J, the gap between germline ends came to 4 bases. Germline CDR1 MNHNS, CDR2 SASEGT. Here the CDR3 reads CASSEVSSGNTIYF. The DNA of the CDR3 is TGTGCCAGCAGTGAAGTCAGCTCTGGAAACACCATATATTTT.

The rearrangement links TRBV6-1 to TRBJ2-5, with D possibly being TRBD2 (6 bases). This CDR3 comprises 13 residues. V was trimmed by 2 bases and J by 4 bases, leaving 8 bases between them. Germline V CDR1 and CDR2: MNHNS, SASEGT. The CDR3 region has the DNA TGTGCCAGCAGTGAAACTAGCATAGAGACCCAGTACTTC. It codes for CASSETSIETQYF.

The chain is built from TRBV9 and TRBJ1-1, with D unresolved. V shed 2 bases and J shed 8 bases, with 13 bases lying between them. In germline, CDR1 is SGDLS, CDR2 YYNGEE. The CDR3 extends over 13 amino acids. The CDR3 bases are TGTGCCAGCAGCGTTGGGGATTGGGAGGAAGCTTTCTTT. As protein: CASSVGDWEEAFF.

The chain links TRBV6-1 to TRBJ1-3, with D hard to call. Germline V gene sequence: CDR1 MNHNS, CDR2 SASEGT. The CDR3 spans 15 residues. Trimming cost V 7 bases and J 2 bases, with 15 bases left between them. The CDR3: CASNPSGTPGNTIYF. CDR3 DNA: TGTGCCAGCAACCCGTCGGGTACGCCTGGAAACACCATATATTTT.

The count of this clone is one. V and J are TRBV7-3 and TRBJ1-2, with 9 bases that match TRBD1. V lost 5 bases, J lost 3 bases, and 7 bases stayed unmatched. The CDR3 sequence is 15 residues long. Germline lookup yields CDR1 SGHTA and CDR2 FQGTGA. The chain's CDR3 is CASSAWDRVDYGYTF. For the CDR3, the DNA is TGTGCCAGCAGCGCCTGGGACAGGGTAGACTATGGCTACACCTTC. The full variable domain, with the rest looked up from reference TRBV7-3 and TRBJ1-2, is GAGVSQTPSNKVTEKGKYVELRCDPISGHTALYWYRQSLGQGPEFLIYFQGTGAADDSGLPNDRFFAVRPEGSVSTLKIQRTERGDSAVYLCASSAWDRVDYGYTFGSGTRLTVV.

The chain recombines TRBV6-6 with TRBJ2-7; 9 nucleotides match TRBD1. V was pared by 1 base and J by 5 bases, with 0 bases of the junction left unmatched. Germline V gene lookup returns CDR1 MNHNY and CDR2 SVGAGI (reference sequence). The CDR3 covers 13 residues. The chain's CDR3 is CASSYWDRDEQYF. The CDR3 bases are TGTGCCAGCAGTTACTGGGACAGGGACGAGCAGTACTTC.

The chain joins TRBV29-1 to TRBJ1-6; TRBD1 matches at 8 bases. Unmatched junction bases numbered 7, after V lost 7 bases and J lost 5 bases. The CDR3 spans 14 residues. Germline V lookup: CDR1 SQVTM, CDR2 ANQGSEA. CDR3 sequence: CSATTGGNNSPLHF. In DNA form, the CDR3 reads TGCAGCGCCACTACAGGGGGGAATAATTCACCCCTCCACTTT.

The chain carries TRBV21-1 and TRBJ1-1. TRBV21-1 is classified as a pseudogene. The CDR3 spans 15 residues. The CDR3 loop is CASSNPGLGNTEAFF. The CDR3 DNA reads TGTGCCAGCAGCAATCCCGGGTTAGGTAACACTGAAGCTTTCTTT.

The chain links TRBV7-2 to TRBJ2-7, with D tentatively TRBD1 (6 bases). The CDR3 loop spans 17 amino acids. Germline CDR1 SGHTA, CDR2 FQGNSA. Between the trimmed V and J ends, which lost 5 bases and 3 bases, there was a span of 23 bases. The chain's CDR3 is CASSPRQRTVGDYEQYF. The CDR3 nucleotides are TGTGCCAGCAGCCCGCGACAACGGACAGTAGGGGACTACGAGCAGTACTTC.

The chain employs TRBV10-3 and TRBJ2-5; the match to TRBD1 covers 7 bases. CDR3 size: 13 residues. J was trimmed by 4 bases and V by 6 bases; bases with no gene match: 5. Germline CDR1 ENHRY, CDR2 SYGVKD. The CDR3 DNA reads as TGTGCCATCAGAAGACAGGGATCAGAGACCCAGTACTTC. Its protein is CAIRRQGSETQYF.

The chain has TRBV15 and TRBJ1-1; 8 bases match TRBD1. This CDR3 region has 15 residues. Trimming at V came to 3 bases and at J to 3 bases, leaving 6 bases not matched to a gene. CDR1 and CDR2 from the germline V gene are LNHNV and YYDKDF (reference sequence). CDR3 bases: TGTGCCACCAGCAGGTGGACAGGGAGGGACACTGAAGCTTTCTTT. Translating it yields CATSRWTGRDTEAFF.

The chain couples TRBV6-5 to TRBJ1-5; TRBD1 agrees at 8 bases. The CDR3 totals 15 residues. Germline V gives CDR1 MNHEY, CDR2 SVGAGI. V lost 6 bases and J lost 3; bases outside the gene matches: 7. This CDR3 reads CASSQDRVDNQPQHF. The CDR3 nucleotides read TGTGCCAGCAGCCAGGACAGGGTGGACAATCAGCCCCAGCATTTT.

This chain joins TRBV19 and TRBJ2-7, with 12 positions matching TRBD2. The CDR3 totals 15 residues. Trimming removed 5 bases from V and 5 bases from J; junction bases left unmatched: 7. Per the germline V gene, CDR1 is LNHDA and CDR2 is SQIVND (reference sequence). CDR3 loop: CASSSSSGGADEQYF. Written as DNA, the CDR3 is TGTGCCAGTAGTTCGTCTAGCGGGGGGGCAGACGAGCAGTACTTC.

The rearrangement uses TRBV4-1 and TRBJ2-2, with 8 bases matching TRBD1. The CDR3 loop spans 12 amino acids. V shed 4 bases and J 13 bases; nucleotides not matched to a gene: 5. CDR1 MGHRA and CDR2 YSYEKL come from the germline V gene. In nucleotides, the CDR3 is TGCGCCAGCAGCCTCGGACAGGGCGGGCTGTTTTTT. Its translation is CASSLGQGGLFF.

The chain uses TRBV5-1 and TRBJ2-7, with D maybe TRBD2 (5 bases). V lost 4 bases to trimming and J lost 3 bases, with 14 bases between them. The CDR3 loop spans 14 amino acids. Germline V gene lookup returns CDR1 SGHRS and CDR2 YFSETQ. CDR3 loop: CASSEGSRGYEQYF. In nucleotides, the CDR3 is TGCGCCAGCAGCGAAGGATCTCGGGGCTACGAGCAGTACTTC.